This T cell receptor beta chain was identified in a study of shared clonotypes between healthy human individuals. TCRdb's copy holds only in-frame clones and misses some; the assay was immunoSEQ multiplex PCR. Of 2 million to 2.5 million clones in the sample, roughly 93% are singletons; the top ten hold approximately 0.37%. The sequence derives from a man between 18 and 29 years old in good health. Some clones in this sample may be carry-over from other donors' samples. Input material: naive CD4+ T cells from PBMCs. Subset meaning: CD45RA+ positively selected.

CDR3 protein: CASRQQINEKLFF. The CDR3 DNA is TGTGCCAGCAGGCAACAGATAAATGAAAAACTGTTTTTT. The chain recombines TRBV11-2 with TRBJ1-4; D remains unclear. V lost 6 bases to trimming and J lost 5 bases, with 10 bases between them. The CDR3 length is 13 residues. Per the germline V gene, CDR1 is SGHAT and CDR2 is FQNNGV.